One and the same sample provided the 2 T cell receptor beta chains below, sequenced in a study of T cell repertoires in aging, cancer and after chemotherapy. A mixed TRB-A/B primer pool amplified rearranged TRB by multiplex touch-down PCR. TCRdb recomputed calls from the multiplex PCR reads with MiXCR, one row per CDR3 protein. The sample lists about 6,700 distinct CDR3 sequences, 53% occurring once. Peripheral blood genomic DNA, not sorted cells or RNA, was the template. The specimen was blood. The receptors were gathered from a human donor with a solid tumor.

This chain uses TRBV20-1 with TRBJ2-7, with D tentatively TRBD2 (5 bases). V was cut by 2 bases and J by 0 bases, with 5 bases left in between. The CDR3 contains 12 residues. Germline V gives CDR1 DFQATT, CDR2 SNEGSKA (reference sequence). CDR3 region: CSARRGSYEQYF. The CDR3, as DNA: TGCAGTGCTAGACGGGGCTCCTACGAGCAGTACTTC.

The genes are TRBV6-1 and TRBJ2-1, with 13 bases fitting TRBD2. Germline V gene data show CDR1 as MNHNS and CDR2 as SASEGT. J gave up 5 bases and V 10 bases, and 5 bases lay outside the gene matches. CDR3 size: 14 residues. Written as DNA, the CDR3 is TGTGCCATCAGCGGGACTAGCGGGAACAATGAGCAGTTCTTC. This translates into CAISGTSGNNEQFF.